This T cell receptor beta chain came from a study of shared clonotypes between healthy human individuals. Overall study context: CD4 naive and memory got three plates each, CD8 naive two, CD8 memory one. Study conclusions and caveats: Naive CD4 clonotypes were shared across a handful of donors at 4% to 5%.

Germline CDR1 is SEHNR and CDR2 is FQNEAQ (reference sequence). The CDR3 runs 16 residues. V gave up 3 bases and J gave up 2 bases, with 17 bases separating them. The genomic DNA of each subset was split evenly across several immunoSEQ plates. Sequenced by immunoSEQ multiplex PCR; TCRdb stores in-frame clones only, minus some. The sample holds about 750,000 clones, 80% to 95% seen once. Terminally differentiated effector memory CD45RA+ cells were left out of the naive CD8 fraction, which was CD45RO-negative and positively selected for CCR7. This clone was recorded only once. Its antigen is not identified.

The sequencing input was naive CD8+ T cells sorted from blood. This sequence was found in a man aged 25 to 40 in good health. J is TRBJ2-7 and V is TRBV7-9, with no clear D. CDR3 protein: CASSLNEDGPAYEQYF. The CDR3 bases are TGTGCCAGCAGCTTGAACGAGGACGGCCCGGCCTACGAGCAGTACTTC.